Listed here are 10 T cell receptor beta chains from one sample, sequenced in a study of cytomegalovirus exposure and HLA in healthy donors. 13 Jbeta primers and 60 Vbeta primers were used for the PCR. Sequencing was performed with immunoSEQ multiplex PCR; in TCRdb, only in-frame clones are kept and a portion is missing. Here the sample spans approximately 100,000 clones, more than 75% being singletons. Source material: PBMCs. These receptors were obtained from a woman between 40 and 50 years old in good health and CMV-seropositive.

This rearrangement joins TRBV30 to TRBJ1-5; D may be TRBD1 (6 bases). Looked up from germline, CDR1 is GTSNPN and CDR2 is SVGIG (reference sequence). V lost 1 base and J 9 bases, leaving 19 bases between the germline ends. The CDR3 contains 15 residues. The CDR3 DNA is TGTGCCTGGAGTGCCAACGGACAGCTGACGGGGCCCCAGCATTTT. Its protein is CAWSANGQLTGPQHF.

Sample share makes this clone medium-sized (0.01 to 0.1%). J is TRBJ1-1 and V is TRBV5-6; 8 bases fit TRBD1. The V and J ends lost 4 bases and 10 bases, in that order; junction bases with no gene match: 6. Germline CDR1 and CDR2: SGHDT and YYEEEE. The CDR3 contains 12 residues. The CDR3 DNA reads as TGTGCCAGCAGCCCAGGACAGGGCAGAGCTTTCTTT. Translation gives CASSPGQGRAFF. Using reference TRBV5-6 and TRBJ1-1 for the parts outside the CDR3, the full variable domain is DAGVTQSPTHLIKTRGQQVTLRCSPKSGHDTVSWYQQALGQGPQFIFQYYEEEERQRGNFPDRFSGHQFPNYSSELNVNALLLGDSALYLCASSPGQGRAFFGQGTRLTVV.

V usage is TRBV6-1 and J usage is TRBJ1-6; TRBD1 is a possible D gene (5 bases). V lost 4 bases and J lost 12, with 16 bases in between. Germline-derived CDR1 and CDR2 are MNHNS and SASEGT. The CDR3 totals 14 residues. The CDR3 loop is CASSVFGGSVPLHF. CDR3 DNA: TGTGCCAGCAGTGTATTCGGGGGTAGTGTACCCCTCCACTTT.

The J gene is TRBJ2-7, the V gene TRBV6-5; D is undetermined. Trimming removed 6 bases from V and 0 bases from J, with 9 bases in between. Per germline, CDR1 MNHEY and CDR2 SVGAGI. The CDR3 spans 13 residues. The CDR3 sequence is CASRRLVSYEQYF. The CDR3 DNA is TGTGCCAGCAGACGACTGGTCTCCTACGAGCAGTACTTC.

Notes on this clone: Other DNA sequences in the same sample also yield this CDR3. The J gene is TRBJ1-5, the V gene TRBV7-2; D is ambiguous. In germline, CDR1 is SGHTA, CDR2 FQGNSA. The CDR3 is made up of 13 amino acids. Trimming left V 5 bases short and J 2 bases short, with 7 bases between. As DNA, the CDR3 is TGTGCCAGCAGCCCGAGGGGCAATCAGCCCCAGCATTTT. Translating gives CASSPRGNQPQHF.

The chain employs TRBV30 and TRBJ1-6; 10 positions match TRBD1. Per germline, CDR1 GTSNPN and CDR2 SVGIG (reference sequence). This CDR3 has 16 residues. J gave up 1 base and V 3 bases, and 3 bases lay outside the gene matches. As DNA, the CDR3 is TGTGCCTGGAGCCGGACAGGGGGGTCCTATAATTCACCCCTCCACTTT. This codes for CAWSRTGGSYNSPLHF.

The gene calls are TRBV25-1 and TRBJ2-3; a weak D match, TRBD2 (6 bases). Looked up from germline, CDR1 is MGHDK and CDR2 is SYGVNS. The CDR3 covers 14 residues. The V gene lost 4 bases and the J gene lost 0 bases, with 8 bases spanning the gap. The CDR3, as DNA: TGTGCCAGCAGTGGGACTATAAGCACAGATACGCAGTATTTT. Translating gives CASSGTISTDTQYF.

The gene calls are TRBV18 and TRBJ1-4, with no clear D. The length of the CDR3 is 16 residues. The V gene lost 3 bases and the J gene lost 7 bases, with 18 bases spanning the gap. The V gene's germline CDR1 is KGHSH and CDR2 LQKENI. CDR3 sequence: CASSPGQTLIGEKLFF. CDR3 DNA sequence: TGTGCCAGCTCACCGGGCCAAACCCTCATAGGTGAAAAACTGTTTTTT.

The chain carries TRBV7-8 and TRBJ2-3; perhaps TRBD2 as D (5 bases). The CDR3 is made up of 17 amino acids. The ends were cut back, 1 base at V and 3 bases at J, with 17 bases in the middle. CDR1 and CDR2 from the germline V gene are SGHVS and FQNEAQ. CDR3 DNA: TGTGCCAGCAGCTTAGTGAAGCAGCGGATGGGGACAGATACGCAGTATTTT. It yields the protein CASSLVKQRMGTDTQYF.

The rearrangement links TRBV11-3 to TRBJ2-2, with 7 bases fitting TRBD1. From germline, CDR1 is SGHNT and CDR2 YENEEA. V lost 1 base, J lost 3 bases, and 2 bases stayed unmatched. CDR3 length: 15 amino acids. DNA of the CDR3: TGTGCCAGCAGCTTAGGAGGGACAGACACCGGGGAGCTGTTTTTT. Translated, it gives CASSLGGTDTGELFF.